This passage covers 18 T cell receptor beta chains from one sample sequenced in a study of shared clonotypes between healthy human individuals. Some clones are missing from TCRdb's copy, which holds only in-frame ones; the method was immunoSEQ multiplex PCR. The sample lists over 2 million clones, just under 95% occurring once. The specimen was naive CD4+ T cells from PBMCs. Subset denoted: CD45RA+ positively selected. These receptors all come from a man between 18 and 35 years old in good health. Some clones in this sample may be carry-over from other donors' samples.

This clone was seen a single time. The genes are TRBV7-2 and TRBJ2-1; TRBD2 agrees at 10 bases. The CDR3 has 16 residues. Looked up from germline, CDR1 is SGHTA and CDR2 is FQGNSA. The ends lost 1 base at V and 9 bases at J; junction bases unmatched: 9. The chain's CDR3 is CASSLEWASGSFEQFF. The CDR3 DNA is TGTGCCAGCAGCTTAGAGTGGGCTAGCGGGAGTTTTGAGCAGTTCTTC.

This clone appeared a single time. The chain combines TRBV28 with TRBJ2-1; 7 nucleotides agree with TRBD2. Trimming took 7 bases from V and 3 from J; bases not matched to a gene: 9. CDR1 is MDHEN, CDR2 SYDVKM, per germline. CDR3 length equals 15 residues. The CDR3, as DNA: TGTGCCAGCACCCCCCGCGGGAGAATCTACAATGAGCAGTTCTTC. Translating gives CASTPRGRIYNEQFF.

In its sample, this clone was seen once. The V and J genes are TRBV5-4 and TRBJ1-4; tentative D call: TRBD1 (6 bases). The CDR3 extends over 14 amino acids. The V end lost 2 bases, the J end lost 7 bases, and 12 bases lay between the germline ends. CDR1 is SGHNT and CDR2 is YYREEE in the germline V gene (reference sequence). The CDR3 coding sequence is TGTGCCAGCAGCTTTAAGGGGGATGGTGAAAAACTGTTTTTT. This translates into CASSFKGDGEKLFF.

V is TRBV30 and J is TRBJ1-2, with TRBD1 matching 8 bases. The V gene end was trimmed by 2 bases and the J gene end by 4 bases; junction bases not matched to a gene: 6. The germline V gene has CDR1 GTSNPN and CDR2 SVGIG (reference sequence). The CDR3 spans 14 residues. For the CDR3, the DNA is TGTGCCTGGAGTCCCCGACAGGGGTTCTATGGCTACACCTTC. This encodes CAWSPRQGFYGYTF.

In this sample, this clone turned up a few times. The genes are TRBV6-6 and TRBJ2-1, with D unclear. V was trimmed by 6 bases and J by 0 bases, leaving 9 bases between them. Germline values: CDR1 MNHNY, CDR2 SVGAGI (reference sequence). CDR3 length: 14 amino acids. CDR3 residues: CASRKLNSYNEQFF. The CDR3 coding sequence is TGTGCCAGCAGAAAACTAAACTCCTACAATGAGCAGTTCTTC.

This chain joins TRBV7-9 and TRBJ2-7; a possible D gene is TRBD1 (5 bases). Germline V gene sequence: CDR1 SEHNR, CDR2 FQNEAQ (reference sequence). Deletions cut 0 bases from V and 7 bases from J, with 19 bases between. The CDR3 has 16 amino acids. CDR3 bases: TGTGCCAGCAGCTTAGCGTTTAGGGGCCGCGCGAGGGAGCAGTACTTC. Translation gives CASSLAFRGRAREQYF.

CDR3 DNA sequence: TGTGCCAGCAGCCGACTCAATTACAGGAGCTCCTACGAGCAGTACTTC. Translating it yields CASSRLNYRSSYEQYF. J is TRBJ2-7 and V is TRBV28; maybe TRBD1 (5 bases). Germline CDR1 reads MDHEN; CDR2 reads SYDVKM. V was trimmed by 6 bases and J by 0 bases, leaving 18 bases between them. The CDR3 spans 16 residues.

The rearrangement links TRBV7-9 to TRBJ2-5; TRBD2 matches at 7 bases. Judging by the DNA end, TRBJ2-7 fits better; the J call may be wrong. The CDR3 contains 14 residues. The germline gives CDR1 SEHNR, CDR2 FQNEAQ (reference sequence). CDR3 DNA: TGTGCCAGCAGCCCCAGTGGCGGGAGTCACGAGCAGTACTTC. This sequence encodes CASSPSGGSHEQYF.

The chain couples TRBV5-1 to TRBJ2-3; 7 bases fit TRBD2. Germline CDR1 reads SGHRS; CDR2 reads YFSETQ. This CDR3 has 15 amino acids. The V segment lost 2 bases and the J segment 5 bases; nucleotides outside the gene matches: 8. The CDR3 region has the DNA TGCGCCAGCAGCTTAGCAGCGGGAAGGATAGATACGCAGTATTTT. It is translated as CASSLAAGRIDTQYF.

In nucleotides, the CDR3 is TGTGCCAGCAGTTTGTTGGTGCGGGACCGCTTTTTTACGCAGTATTTT. Its translation is CASSLLVRDRFFTQYF. The chain joins TRBV28 to TRBJ2-3; maybe TRBD2 (6 bases). Trimming removed 3 bases from V and 8 bases from J, with 21 bases in between. The CDR3 extends over 16 amino acids. CDR1 and CDR2 from the germline V gene are MDHEN and SYDVKM.

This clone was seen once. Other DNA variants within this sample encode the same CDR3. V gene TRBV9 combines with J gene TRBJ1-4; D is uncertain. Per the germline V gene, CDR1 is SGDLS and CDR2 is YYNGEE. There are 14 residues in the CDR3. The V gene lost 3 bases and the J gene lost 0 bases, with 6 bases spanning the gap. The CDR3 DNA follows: TGTGCCAGCAGCGCCGGGACAACTAATGAAAAACTGTTTTTT. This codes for CASSAGTTNEKLFF.

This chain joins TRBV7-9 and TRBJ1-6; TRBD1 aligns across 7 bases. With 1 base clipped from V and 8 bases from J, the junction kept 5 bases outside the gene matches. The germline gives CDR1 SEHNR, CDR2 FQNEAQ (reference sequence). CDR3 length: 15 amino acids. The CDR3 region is CASSLGQGIDSPLHF. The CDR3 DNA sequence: TGTGCCAGCAGCTTAGGACAGGGAATAGATTCACCCCTCCACTTT.

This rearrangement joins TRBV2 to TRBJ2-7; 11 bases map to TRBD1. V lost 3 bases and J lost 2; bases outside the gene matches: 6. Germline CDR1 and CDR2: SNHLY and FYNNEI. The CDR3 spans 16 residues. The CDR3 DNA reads TGTGCCAGCAGTGACCTCCGGGACAGGGGGGCCTACGAGCAGTACTTC. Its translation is CASSDLRDRGAYEQYF.

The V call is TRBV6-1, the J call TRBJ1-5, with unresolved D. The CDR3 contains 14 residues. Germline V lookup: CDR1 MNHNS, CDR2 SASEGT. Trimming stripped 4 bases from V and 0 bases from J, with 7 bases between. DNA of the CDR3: TGTGCCAGCAGTGGGGCGAATAGCAATCAGCCCCAGCATTTT. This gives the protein CASSGANSNQPQHF.

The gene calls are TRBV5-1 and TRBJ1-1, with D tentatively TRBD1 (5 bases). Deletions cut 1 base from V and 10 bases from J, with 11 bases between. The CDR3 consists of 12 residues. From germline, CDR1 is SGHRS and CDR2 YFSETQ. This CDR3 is CASSLPGGAAFF. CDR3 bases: TGCGCCAGCAGCTTGCCCGGGGGTGCAGCTTTCTTT.

Here the CDR3 reads CASSYGRGVSYEQYF. DNA of the CDR3: TGTGCCAGCAGTTACGGCAGGGGAGTCTCCTACGAGCAGTACTTC. The V gene is TRBV6-5, the J gene TRBJ2-7; D is possibly TRBD1 (6 bases). This CDR3 region has 15 residues. The V gene's germline CDR1 is MNHEY and CDR2 SVGAGI. The V end was cut by 2 bases, the J end by 0 bases, with 11 bases between.

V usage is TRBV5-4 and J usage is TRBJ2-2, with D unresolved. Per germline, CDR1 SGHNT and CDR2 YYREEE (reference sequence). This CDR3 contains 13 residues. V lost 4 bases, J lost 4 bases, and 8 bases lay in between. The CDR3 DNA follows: TGTGCCAGCAGCCCCCCGGCCACCGGGGAGCTGTTTTTT. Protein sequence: CASSPPATGELFF. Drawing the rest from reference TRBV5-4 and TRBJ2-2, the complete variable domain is ETGVTQSPTHLIKTRGQQVTLRCSSQSGHNTVSWYQQALGQGPQFIFQYYREEENGRGNFPPRFSGLQFPNYSSELNVNALELDDSALYLCASSPPATGELFFGEGSRLTVL.

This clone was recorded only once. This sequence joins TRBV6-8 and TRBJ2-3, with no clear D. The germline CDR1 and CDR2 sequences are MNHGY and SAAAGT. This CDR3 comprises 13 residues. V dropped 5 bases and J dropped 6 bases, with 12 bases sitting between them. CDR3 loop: CASSKRGPDTQYF. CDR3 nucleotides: TGTGCCAGCAGTAAACGAGGACCGGATACGCAGTATTTT.